The 20 T cell receptor beta chains below were found in one sample sequenced in a study of response to subunit inactivated influenza vaccine. MiXCR, applied by TCRdb to the RT-PCR reads, yields one record per CDR3 protein. The sample consists of about 520,000 distinct CDR3 sequences, 6% to 9% of them appearing once. Material: PBMCs from blood, obtained 23 months after vaccination. Source of these receptors: a man aged 50 to 75 who received an inactivated influenza vaccine.

This clonotype was counted only a few times. The chain uses TRBV12-3 or TRBV12-4 and TRBJ2-3; 9 nucleotides match TRBD2. J gave up 7 bases and V 4 bases, and 9 bases lay outside the gene matches. The CDR3 has 15 residues. Written as DNA, the CDR3 is TGTGCCAGCAGTTACCCCGGGACTAGCCTAAATACGCAGTATTTT. Protein: CASSYPGTSLNTQYF.

This clonotype has only a few counts. This chain links TRBV9 with TRBJ2-2; a possible D gene is TRBD1 (5 bases). The V end lost 2 bases, the J end lost 2 bases, and 10 bases lay between the germline ends. Germline V gene sequence: CDR1 SGDLS, CDR2 YYNGEE. CDR3 length: 15 residues. The CDR3 region has the DNA TGTGCCAGCAGCGTGTCCGGACACAACACCGGGGAGCTGTTTTTT. It specifies CASSVSGHNTGELFF.

This clonotype was seen more than once but under ten times. The J gene is TRBJ2-7, the V gene TRBV7-9; unclear D gene. The germline CDR1 and CDR2 sequences are SEHNR and FQNEAQ (reference sequence). Trimming left V 1 base short and J 5 bases short, with 12 bases between. The CDR3 runs to 14 residues. The CDR3 reads CASSLDTSLDEQYF. The CDR3 nucleotides read TGTGCCAGCAGCTTAGACACCTCTTTGGACGAGCAGTACTTC.

The chain uses TRBV3-1 and TRBJ1-2, with 10 bases identical to TRBD1. The CDR3 totals 13 residues. Germline CDR1 reads LGHDT; CDR2 reads YNNKEL (reference sequence). The trim removed 4 bases at V and 10 bases at J, leaving 6 bases unmatched. In DNA, the CDR3 is TGTGCCAGCAGCCGACCCGGGACAGGGGACTACACCTTC. It specifies CASSRPGTGDYTF.

In its sample, this clonotype was seen many times. The genes are TRBV7-9 and TRBJ2-2, with D possibly called TRBD1 or TRBD2 (6 bases each). V lost 6 bases to trimming and J lost 6 bases, with 14 bases between them. CDR3 length: 14 residues. CDR1 is SEHNR and CDR2 is FQNEAQ in the germline V gene (reference sequence). The DNA for the CDR3 is TGTGCCAGCAGGCCCCGGGGGCTATCCGGGGAGCTGTTTTTT. Translating it yields CASRPRGLSGELFF.

J is TRBJ2-3 and V is TRBV28; 9 bases line up with TRBD2. The CDR3 length is 16 residues. V was pared by 4 bases and J by 7 bases, with 12 bases of the junction left unmatched. CDR1 is MDHEN, CDR2 SYDVKM, per germline. CDR3 protein: CASSSLLAGGPHTQYF. The CDR3 DNA reads as TGTGCCAGCAGTTCCCTATTGGCGGGAGGGCCCCATACGCAGTATTTT.

J is TRBJ2-5 and V is TRBV6-1; D may be TRBD1 or TRBD2 (5 bases each). Germline V gives CDR1 MNHNS, CDR2 SASEGT. Trimming cost V 5 bases and J 5 bases, with 18 bases left between them. The CDR3 has 15 residues. The CDR3 protein is CASSRDAQMWETQYF. CDR3 nucleotides: TGTGCCAGCAGTCGGGACGCCCAGATGTGGGAGACCCAGTACTTC.

The sample holds a few counts of this clonotype. The rearrangement joins TRBV5-6 to TRBJ2-6, with D unresolved. Germline V gene data show CDR1 as SGHDT and CDR2 as YYEEEE. The V gene lost 5 bases and the J gene lost 1 base, with 22 bases spanning the gap. This CDR3 contains 19 residues. CDR3: CASSHLPNSRLSGANVLTF. As DNA, the CDR3 is TGTGCCAGCAGTCACCTTCCGAACAGCCGCCTATCTGGGGCCAACGTCCTGACTTTC.

The chain recombines TRBV12-3 or TRBV12-4 with TRBJ1-5; the D is unclear. V dropped 5 bases and J dropped 5 bases, with 10 bases sitting between them. The CDR3 is 13 residues long. Here the CDR3 reads CASSVREYQPQHF. The CDR3 DNA sequence: TGTGCCAGCAGTGTGAGGGAATATCAGCCCCAGCATTTT.

The V call is TRBV6-2 or TRBV6-3, the J call TRBJ2-7; 9 nucleotides line up with TRBD2. The V and J ends lost 6 bases and 3 bases, in that order; junction bases with no gene match: 12. CDR3 length: 16 amino acids. Germline-derived CDR1 and CDR2 are MNHEY and SVGEGT. CDR3 in DNA: TGTGCCAGCAGCCACCTAGCGGGAAGAACGAACTACGAGCAGTACTTC. As protein: CASSHLAGRTNYEQYF.

This clonotype occurred a few times. The chain carries TRBV20-1 and TRBJ2-7; a possible D gene is TRBD1 (6 bases). There are 14 residues in the CDR3. V was trimmed by 4 bases and J by 4 bases, leaving 17 bases between them. CDR1 is DFQATT, CDR2 SNEGSKA, per germline (reference sequence). CDR3 in amino acids: CSATSGTGSYEQYF. The CDR3 DNA is TGCAGTGCTACCTCCGGAACAGGGTCTTACGAGCAGTACTTC.

This clonotype was seen a few times. V usage is TRBV3-1 and J usage is TRBJ2-3, with 9 bases identical to TRBD1. V was clipped by 8 bases and J by 5 bases; unmatched bases: 11. Germline-derived CDR1 and CDR2 are LGHDT and YNNKEL (reference sequence). The CDR3 is 15 amino acids. The CDR3 DNA reads TGTGCCAGCGGGGAGACCGGGACAGGGTTAGATACGCAGTATTTT. Its protein is CASGETGTGLDTQYF.

This clonotype was counted a few times. The rearrangement uses TRBV29-1 and TRBJ2-3; tentatively, D is TRBD2 (6 bases). The CDR3 extends over 12 amino acids. V was pared by 7 bases and J by 5 bases, with 13 bases between. Germline assignment: CDR1 SQVTM and CDR2 ANQGSEA. In DNA, the CDR3 is TGCAGCGCAAAACCGGGACTAGATACGCAGTATTTT. Its protein product is CSAKPGLDTQYF.

V is TRBV2 and J is TRBJ2-4; D gene unclear. The CDR3 is 14 amino acids. Germline CDR1 SNHLY, CDR2 FYNNEI. V dropped 6 bases and J dropped 7 bases, with 16 bases sitting between them. The CDR3: CASSPTFLGNIQYF. Here the CDR3 DNA reads TGTGCCAGCAGCCCTACATTTCTCGGGAACATTCAGTACTTC.

J is TRBJ2-5 and V is TRBV23-1; 9 bases match TRBD1. TRBV23-1 carries the ORF label, with uncertain function. The CDR3 totals 16 residues. V was clipped by 2 bases and J by 4 bases; unmatched bases: 8. CDR3 sequence: CASSQHRDRAGETQYF. In nucleotides, the CDR3 is TGCGCCAGCAGTCAACACCGGGACAGGGCTGGAGAGACCCAGTACTTC.

This clonotype appeared many times. The chain is built from TRBV6-9 and TRBJ2-5; 8 positions match TRBD1. Losses at the gene ends were 5 bases for V and 2 bases for J; bases not matched to a gene: 4. Germline-derived CDR1 and CDR2 are MNHGY and SVAAGI. The CDR3 is made up of 14 amino acids. The CDR3 bases are TGTGCCAGCAGTCCCCGGGACAGGCAAGAGACCCAGTACTTC. The encoded protein is CASSPRDRQETQYF.

The sample holds many counts of this clonotype. The V and J genes are TRBV29-1 and TRBJ2-1, with 12 nucleotides matching TRBD2. The CDR3 contains 13 residues. After removal of 5 bases from V and 5 bases from J, the junction contained 1 base not matched to a gene. The germline V gene has CDR1 SQVTM and CDR2 ANQGSEA. The CDR3 DNA reads as TGCAGCGTTCGGACTAGCGGGAACAATGAGCAGTTCTTC. Residues: CSVRTSGNNEQFF.

This clonotype was counted between two and nine times. The V and J genes are TRBV27 and TRBJ1-2; no definite D call. The CDR3 contains 14 residues. Looked up from germline, CDR1 is MNHEY and CDR2 is SMNVEV (reference sequence). Trimming shortened V by 4 bases and J by 8 bases, and 17 bases separated the two germline ends. This CDR3 reads CASSYRQESSGYTF. The DNA of the CDR3 is TGTGCCAGCAGTTATCGGCAGGAGAGCAGCGGCTACACCTTC.

This clonotype was detected many times. This sequence joins TRBV6-1 and TRBJ2-3; 7 bases fit TRBD1. This CDR3 is 15 amino acids long. Trimming cost V 2 bases and J 4 bases; bases outside gene matches: 6. The V gene's germline CDR1 is MNHNS and CDR2 SASEGT. In nucleotides, the CDR3 is TGTGCCAGCAGTGAACGCCGACAGGGATCAGATACGCAGTATTTT. Protein product: CASSERRQGSDTQYF.

This clonotype was observed a few times. The rearrangement uses TRBV29-1 and TRBJ1-1; 7 nucleotides match TRBD1. CDR1 is SQVTM and CDR2 is ANQGSEA in the germline V gene. V trimming: 3 bases; J trimming: 3 bases; junction bases outside the gene matches: 4. The CDR3 totals 13 residues. The CDR3 DNA follows: TGCAGCGTTGACAGGGGGTGGGACACTGAAGCTTTCTTT. This gives the protein CSVDRGWDTEAFF.